A selection of T cell receptor beta chains follows, all from one sample in a study of T cell responses to AZD1222 COVID-19 vaccine. Data came from immunoSEQ multiplex PCR; TCRdb stores just in-frame clones and leaves some out. The sample contains 130,000 or so clones, approximately 91% of which appear only once. Sample: peripheral blood, taken 28 days after the second AZD1222 dose. The receptors were gathered from an adult who received the AZD1222 COVID-19 vaccine. Both conserved end residues are part of each CDR3. D genes are given only for firm matches.

d_gene: NA; j_gene: TRBJ1-1; v_gene: TRBV2; CDR3nt: TGTGCCAGCAGTGGTCAGACCCTATCCTCCGAAGCTTTCTTT; CDR3aa: CASSGQTLSSEAFF
d_gene: TRBD2; j_gene: TRBJ2-1; v_gene: TRBV2; CDR3nt: TGTGCCAGCACGACTAGCGGGAGGTACAATGAGCAGTTCTTC; CDR3aa: CASTTSGRYNEQFF
d_gene: TRBD1; j_gene: TRBJ2-2; v_gene: TRBV7-3; CDR3nt: TGTGCCAGCAGCGCCGACCTTACCATCCGGGACAGGGGGATCGGCACCGGGGAGCTGTTTTTT; CDR3aa: CASSADLTIRDRGIGTGELFF
d_gene: NA; j_gene: TRBJ2-7; v_gene: TRBV3-1/TRBV3-2; CDR3nt: TGTGCCAGCAGCCAAGATTATAGGGGCCCCTACGAGCAGTACTTC; CDR3aa: CASSQDYRGPYEQYF
d_gene: TRBD1; j_gene: TRBJ1-5; v_gene: TRBV7-7; CDR3nt: TGTGCTAGCACCCCGGACAGGGCTGATGGCAATCAGCCCCAGCATTTT; CDR3aa: CASTPDRADGNQPQHF
d_gene: TRBD1; j_gene: TRBJ1-4; v_gene: TRBV5-1; CDR3nt: TGCGCCAGCAGCGAAAGGACAGGGGGAAATGAAAAACTGTTTTTT; CDR3aa: CASSERTGGNEKLFF
d_gene: NA; j_gene: TRBJ1-5; v_gene: TRBV4-2; CDR3nt: TGTGCCAGCAGCCAAGTCGGTCAGCCCCAGCATTTT; CDR3aa: CASSQVGQPQHF
d_gene: TRBD1; j_gene: TRBJ1-6; v_gene: TRBV2; CDR3nt: TGTGCCAGCAGTGGAGGGACAGGAGCTCTCTATAATTCACCCCTCCACTTT; CDR3aa: CASSGGTGALYNSPLHF
d_gene: TRBD2; j_gene: TRBJ2-1; v_gene: TRBV6-5; CDR3nt: TGTGCCAGCGAAACTAGCGGGGCCTACAATGAGCAGTTCTTC; CDR3aa: CASETSGAYNEQFF
d_gene: NA; j_gene: TRBJ2-3; v_gene: TRBV9; CDR3nt: TGTGCCAGCAGCGTAGATTCCCCCAATGGGGCAGATACGCAGTATTTT; CDR3aa: CASSVDSPNGADTQYF
d_gene: NA; j_gene: TRBJ2-5; v_gene: TRBV5-6; CDR3nt: TGTGCCAGCAGCTTAGGATCGGGGGTTCAAGTCCAGTACTTC; CDR3aa: CASSLGSGVQVQYF
d_gene: NA; j_gene: TRBJ2-1; v_gene: TRBV5-1; CDR3nt: TGCGCCAGCAGCTTGGTCCAAACCGACAATGAGCAGTTCTTC; CDR3aa: CASSLVQTDNEQFF
d_gene: NA; j_gene: TRBJ2-7; v_gene: TRBV7-6; CDR3nt: TGTGCCAGCAGCTTCAGCTCGGTGGGGTCTCAATCCTACGAGCAGTACTTC; CDR3aa: CASSFSSVGSQSYEQYF
d_gene: NA; j_gene: TRBJ1-5; v_gene: TRBV16; CDR3nt: TGTGCCAGCAGCCAACCAGGGGATCAGCCCCAGCATTTT; CDR3aa: CASSQPGDQPQHF
d_gene: NA; j_gene: TRBJ1-5; v_gene: TRBV6-2/TRBV6-3; CDR3nt: TGTGCCAGCAGCCACAGGCGGGTCGGCAATCAGCCCCAGCATTTT; CDR3aa: CASSHRRVGNQPQHF
d_gene: NA; j_gene: TRBJ1-1; v_gene: TRBV5-1; CDR3nt: TGCGCCAGCAGCTCCGACCCGAACACTGAAGCTTTCTTT; CDR3aa: CASSSDPNTEAFF
d_gene: NA; j_gene: TRBJ2-2; v_gene: TRBV6-5; CDR3nt: TGTGCCAGCAGTTCCCGGAGCGCCGGGGAGCTGTTTTTT; CDR3aa: CASSSRSAGELFF
d_gene: NA; j_gene: TRBJ2-5; v_gene: TRBV7-2; CDR3nt: TGTGCCAGCAGCTTTGTAGAGACCCAGTACTTC; CDR3aa: CASSFVETQYF
d_gene: TRBD1; j_gene: TRBJ2-3; v_gene: TRBV10-3; CDR3nt: TGTGCCATCGGGGGACAGGGGGCGTATACGCAGTATTTT; CDR3aa: CAIGGQGAYTQYF
d_gene: NA; j_gene: TRBJ1-3; v_gene: TRBV9; CDR3nt: TGTGCCAGCAGTAGGTACTCTGGAAACACCATATATTTT; CDR3aa: CASSRYSGNTIYF
d_gene: NA; j_gene: TRBJ1-1; v_gene: TRBV5-1; CDR3nt: TGCGCCAGCAGCTTGGGAGCTGAGATGAACACTGAAGCTTTCTTT; CDR3aa: CASSLGAEMNTEAFF
d_gene: NA; j_gene: TRBJ1-2; v_gene: TRBV2; CDR3nt: TGTGCCAGCAGTGTGGACGGGGTTAGGGCCACCTTC; CDR3aa: CASSVDGVRATF